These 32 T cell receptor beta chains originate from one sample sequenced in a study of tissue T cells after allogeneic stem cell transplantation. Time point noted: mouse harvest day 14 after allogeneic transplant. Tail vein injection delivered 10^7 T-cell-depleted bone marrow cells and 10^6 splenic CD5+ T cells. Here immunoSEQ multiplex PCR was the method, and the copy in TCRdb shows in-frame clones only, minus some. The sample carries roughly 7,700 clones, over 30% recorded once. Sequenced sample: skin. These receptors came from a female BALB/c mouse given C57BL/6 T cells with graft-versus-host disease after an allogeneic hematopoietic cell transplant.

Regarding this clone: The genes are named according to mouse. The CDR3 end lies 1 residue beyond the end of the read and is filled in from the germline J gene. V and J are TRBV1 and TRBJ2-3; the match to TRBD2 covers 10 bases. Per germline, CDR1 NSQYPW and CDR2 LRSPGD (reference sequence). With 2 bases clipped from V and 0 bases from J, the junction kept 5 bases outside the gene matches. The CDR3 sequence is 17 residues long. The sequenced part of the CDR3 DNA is TGCACCTGCAGTGCAAAGACTGGGGGGTCTAGTGCAGAAACGCTGTAT. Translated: CTCSAKTGGSSAETLY. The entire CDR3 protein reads CTCSAKTGGSSAETLYF.

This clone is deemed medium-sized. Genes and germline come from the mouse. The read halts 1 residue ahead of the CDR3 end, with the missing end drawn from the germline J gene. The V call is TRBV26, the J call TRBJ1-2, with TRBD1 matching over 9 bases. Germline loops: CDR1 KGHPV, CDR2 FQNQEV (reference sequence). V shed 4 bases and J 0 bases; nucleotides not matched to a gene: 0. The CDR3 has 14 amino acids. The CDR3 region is CASSRQGANSDYTF. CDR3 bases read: TGTGCCAGCAGTCGACAGGGGGCAAACTCCGACTACACC.

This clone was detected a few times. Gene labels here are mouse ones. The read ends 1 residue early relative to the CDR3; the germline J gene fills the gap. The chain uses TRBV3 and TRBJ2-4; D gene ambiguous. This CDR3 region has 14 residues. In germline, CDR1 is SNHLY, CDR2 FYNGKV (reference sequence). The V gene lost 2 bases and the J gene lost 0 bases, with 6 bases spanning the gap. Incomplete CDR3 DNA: TGTGCCAGCAGCTTAATTGAGAGTCAAAACACCTTGTAC. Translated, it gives CASSLIESQNTLY. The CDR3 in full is CASSLIESQNTLYF.

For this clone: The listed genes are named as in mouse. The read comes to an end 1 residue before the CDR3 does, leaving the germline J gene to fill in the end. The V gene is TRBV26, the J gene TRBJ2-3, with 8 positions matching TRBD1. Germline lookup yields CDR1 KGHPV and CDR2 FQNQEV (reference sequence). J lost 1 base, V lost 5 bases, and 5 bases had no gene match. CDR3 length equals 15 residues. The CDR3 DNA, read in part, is TGTGCCAGCAGTGTGGACAGGGTGGGTGCAGAAACGCTGTAT. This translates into CASSVDRVGAETLY. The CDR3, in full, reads CASSVDRVGAETLYF.

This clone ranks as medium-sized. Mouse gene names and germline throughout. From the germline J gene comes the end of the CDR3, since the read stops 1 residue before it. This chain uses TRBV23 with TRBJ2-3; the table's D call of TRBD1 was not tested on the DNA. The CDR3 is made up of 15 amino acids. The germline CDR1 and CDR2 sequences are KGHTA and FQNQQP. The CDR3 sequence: CSSSPQGASAETLYF. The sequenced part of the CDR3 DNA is TGCTCCAGCAGTCCCCAGGGGGCTAGTGCAGAAACGCTGTAT.

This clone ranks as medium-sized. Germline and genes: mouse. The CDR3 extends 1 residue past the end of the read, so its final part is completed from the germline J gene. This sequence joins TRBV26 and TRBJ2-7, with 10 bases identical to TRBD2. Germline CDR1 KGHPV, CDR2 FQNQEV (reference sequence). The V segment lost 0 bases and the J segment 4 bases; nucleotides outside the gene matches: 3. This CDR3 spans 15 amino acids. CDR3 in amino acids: CASSLSAGGAYEQYF. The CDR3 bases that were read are TGTGCCAGCAGTCTGTCGGCTGGGGGGGCTTATGAACAGTAC.

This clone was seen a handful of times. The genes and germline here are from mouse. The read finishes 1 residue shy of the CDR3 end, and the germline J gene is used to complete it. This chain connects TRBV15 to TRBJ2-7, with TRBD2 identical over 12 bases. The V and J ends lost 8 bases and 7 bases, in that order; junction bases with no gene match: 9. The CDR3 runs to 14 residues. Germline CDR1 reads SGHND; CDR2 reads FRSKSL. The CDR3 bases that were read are TGTGCCAGCGGAACCGGGACTGGGGGGCTGGAACAGTAC. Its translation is CASGTGTGGLEQY. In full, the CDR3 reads CASGTGTGGLEQYF.

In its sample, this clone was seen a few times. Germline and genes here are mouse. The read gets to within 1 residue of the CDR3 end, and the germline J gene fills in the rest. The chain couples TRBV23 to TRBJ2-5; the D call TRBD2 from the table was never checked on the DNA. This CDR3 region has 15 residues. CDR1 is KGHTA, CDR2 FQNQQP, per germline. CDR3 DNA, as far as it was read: TGCTCCAGCAGTCGACTGGGGGGGCGCGAAGACACCCAGTAC. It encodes CSSSRLGGREDTQY. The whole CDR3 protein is CSSSRLGGREDTQYF.

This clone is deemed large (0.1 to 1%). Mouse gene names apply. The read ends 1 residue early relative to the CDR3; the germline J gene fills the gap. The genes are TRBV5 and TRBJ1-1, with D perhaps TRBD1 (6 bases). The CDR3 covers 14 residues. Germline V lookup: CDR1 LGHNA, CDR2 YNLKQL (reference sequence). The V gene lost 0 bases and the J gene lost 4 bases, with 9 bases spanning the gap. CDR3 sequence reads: CASSQEQGSTEVFF. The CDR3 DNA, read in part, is TGTGCCAGCAGCCAAGAACAGGGTTCCACAGAAGTCTTC.

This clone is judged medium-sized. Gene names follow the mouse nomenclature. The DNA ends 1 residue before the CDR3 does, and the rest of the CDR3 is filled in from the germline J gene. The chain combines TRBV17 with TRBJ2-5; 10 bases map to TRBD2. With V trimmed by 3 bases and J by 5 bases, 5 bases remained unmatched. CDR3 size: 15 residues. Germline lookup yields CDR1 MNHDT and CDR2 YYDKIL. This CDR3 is CASSRLGGRRDTQYF. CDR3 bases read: TGTGCTAGCAGTAGGCTGGGGGGGCGCCGAGACACCCAGTAC.

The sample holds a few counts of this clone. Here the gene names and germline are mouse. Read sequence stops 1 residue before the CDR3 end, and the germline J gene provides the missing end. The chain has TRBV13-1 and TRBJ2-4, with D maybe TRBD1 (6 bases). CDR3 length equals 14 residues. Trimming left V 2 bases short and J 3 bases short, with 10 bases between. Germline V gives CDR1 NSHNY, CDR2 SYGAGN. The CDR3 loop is CASSEGGHQNTLYF. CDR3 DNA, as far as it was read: TGTGCCAGCAGTGAAGGGGGACACCAAAACACCTTGTAC.

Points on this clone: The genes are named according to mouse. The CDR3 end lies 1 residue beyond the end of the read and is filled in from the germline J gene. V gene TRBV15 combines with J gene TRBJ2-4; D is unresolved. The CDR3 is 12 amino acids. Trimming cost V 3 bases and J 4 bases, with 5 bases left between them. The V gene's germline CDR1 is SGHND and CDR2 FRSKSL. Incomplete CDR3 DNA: TGTGCCAGCAGTTTGGAGAAAAACACCTTGTAC. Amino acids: CASSLEKNTLY. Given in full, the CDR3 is CASSLEKNTLYF.

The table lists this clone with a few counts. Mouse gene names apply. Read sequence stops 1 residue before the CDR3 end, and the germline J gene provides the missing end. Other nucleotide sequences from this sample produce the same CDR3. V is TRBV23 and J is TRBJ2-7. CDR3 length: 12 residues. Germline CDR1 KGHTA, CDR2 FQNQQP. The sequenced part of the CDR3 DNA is TGCTCCAGCAGTCAATCAGGATATGAACAGTAC. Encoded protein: CSSSQSGYEQY. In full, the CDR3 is CSSSQSGYEQYF.

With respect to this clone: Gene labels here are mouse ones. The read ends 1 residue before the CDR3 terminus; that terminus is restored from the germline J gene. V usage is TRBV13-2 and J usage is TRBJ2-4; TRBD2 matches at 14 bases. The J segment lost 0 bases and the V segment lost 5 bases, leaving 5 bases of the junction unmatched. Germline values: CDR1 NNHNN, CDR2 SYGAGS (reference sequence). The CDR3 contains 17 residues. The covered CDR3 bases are TGTGCCAGCGGCCGGGACTGGGGGGGCGCGAGTCAAAACACCTTGTAC. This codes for CASGRDWGGASQNTLY. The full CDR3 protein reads CASGRDWGGASQNTLYF.

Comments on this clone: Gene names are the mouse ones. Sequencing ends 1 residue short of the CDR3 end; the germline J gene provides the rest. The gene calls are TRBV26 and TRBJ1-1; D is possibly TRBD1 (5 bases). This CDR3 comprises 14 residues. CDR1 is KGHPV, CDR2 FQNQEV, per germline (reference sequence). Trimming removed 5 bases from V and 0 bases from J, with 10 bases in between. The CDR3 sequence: CASSWDGSNTEVFF. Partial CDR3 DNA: TGTGCCAGCAGTTGGGACGGTTCAAACACAGAAGTCTTC.

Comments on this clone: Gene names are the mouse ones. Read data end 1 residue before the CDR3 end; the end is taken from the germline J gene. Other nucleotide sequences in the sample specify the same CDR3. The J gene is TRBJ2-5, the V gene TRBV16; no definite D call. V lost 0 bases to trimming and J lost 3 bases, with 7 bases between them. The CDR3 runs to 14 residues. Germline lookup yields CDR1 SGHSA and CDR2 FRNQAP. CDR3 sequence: CASSLDGGQDTQYF. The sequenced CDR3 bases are TGTGCAAGCAGCTTAGATGGAGGGCAAGACACCCAGTAC.

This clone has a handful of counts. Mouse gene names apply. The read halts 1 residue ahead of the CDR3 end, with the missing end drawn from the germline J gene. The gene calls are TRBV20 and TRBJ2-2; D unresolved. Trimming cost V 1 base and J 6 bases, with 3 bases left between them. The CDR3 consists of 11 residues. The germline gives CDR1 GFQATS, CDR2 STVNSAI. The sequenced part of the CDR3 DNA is TGTGGTGCTAGGGGGCCCGGGCAGCTCTAC. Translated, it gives CGARGPGQLY. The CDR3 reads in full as CGARGPGQLYF.

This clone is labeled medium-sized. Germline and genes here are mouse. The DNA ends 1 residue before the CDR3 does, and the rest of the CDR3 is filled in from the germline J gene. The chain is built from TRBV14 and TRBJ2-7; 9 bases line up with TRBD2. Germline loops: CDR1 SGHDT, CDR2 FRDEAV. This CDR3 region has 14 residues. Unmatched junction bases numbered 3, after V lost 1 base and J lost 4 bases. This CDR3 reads CASSFGLGGYEQYF. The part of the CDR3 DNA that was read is TGTGCCAGCAGTTTCGGGCTGGGGGGGTATGAACAGTAC. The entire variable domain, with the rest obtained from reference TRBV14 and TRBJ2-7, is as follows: EAGVTQSPRYAVLQEGQAVSFWCDPISGHDTLYWYQQPRDQGPQLLVYFRDEAVIDNSQLPSDRFSAVRPKGTNSTLKIQSAKQGDTATYLCASSFGLGGYEQYFGPGTRLTVL.

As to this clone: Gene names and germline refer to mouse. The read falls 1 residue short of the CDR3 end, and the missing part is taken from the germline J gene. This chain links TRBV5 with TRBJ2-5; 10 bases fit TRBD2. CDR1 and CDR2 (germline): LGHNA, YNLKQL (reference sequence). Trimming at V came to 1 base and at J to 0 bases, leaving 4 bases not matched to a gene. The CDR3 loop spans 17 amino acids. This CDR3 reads CASSQGRDWGNQDTQYF. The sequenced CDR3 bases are TGTGCCAGCAGCCAAGGCCGGGACTGGGGAAACCAAGACACCCAGTAC.

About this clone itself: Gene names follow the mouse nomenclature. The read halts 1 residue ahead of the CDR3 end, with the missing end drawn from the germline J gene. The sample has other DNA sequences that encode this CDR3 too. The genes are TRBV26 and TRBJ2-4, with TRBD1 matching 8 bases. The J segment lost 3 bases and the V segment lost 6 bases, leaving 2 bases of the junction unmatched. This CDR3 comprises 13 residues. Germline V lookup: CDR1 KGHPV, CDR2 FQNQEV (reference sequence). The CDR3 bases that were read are TGTGCCAGCAGAGGACAGGGACAAAACACCTTGTAC. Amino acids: CASRGQGQNTLY. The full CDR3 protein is CASRGQGQNTLYF.

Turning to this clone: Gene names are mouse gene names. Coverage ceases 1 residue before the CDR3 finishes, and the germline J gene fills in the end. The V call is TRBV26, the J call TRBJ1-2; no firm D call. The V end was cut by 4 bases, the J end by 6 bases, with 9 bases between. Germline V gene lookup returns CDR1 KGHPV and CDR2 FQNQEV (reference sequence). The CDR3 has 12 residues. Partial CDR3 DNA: TGTGCCAGCAGTCGGATAGGGCCCGACTACACC. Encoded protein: CASSRIGPDYT. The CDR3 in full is CASSRIGPDYTF. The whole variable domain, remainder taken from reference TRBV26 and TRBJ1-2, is NSKVIQTPRYLVKGQGQKAKMRCIPEKGHPVVFWYQQNKNNEFKFLINFQNQEVLQQIDMTEKRFSAECPSNSPCSLEIQSSEAGDSALYLCASSRIGPDYTFGSGTRLLVI.

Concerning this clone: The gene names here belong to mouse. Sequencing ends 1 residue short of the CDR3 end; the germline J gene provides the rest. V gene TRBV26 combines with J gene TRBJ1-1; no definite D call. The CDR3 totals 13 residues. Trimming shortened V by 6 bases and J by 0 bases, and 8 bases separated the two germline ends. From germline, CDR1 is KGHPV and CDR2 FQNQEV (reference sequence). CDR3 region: CASRRHSNTEVFF. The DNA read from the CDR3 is TGTGCCAGCAGAAGACACTCAAACACAGAAGTCTTC.

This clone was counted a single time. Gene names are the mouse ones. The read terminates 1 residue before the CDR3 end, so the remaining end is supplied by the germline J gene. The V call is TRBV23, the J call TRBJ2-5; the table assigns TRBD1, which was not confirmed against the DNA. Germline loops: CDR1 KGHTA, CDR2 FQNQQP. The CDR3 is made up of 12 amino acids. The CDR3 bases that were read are TGCTCCAGCAGTCAACAGGGGAACACCCAGTAC. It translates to CSSSQQGNTQY. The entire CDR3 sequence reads CSSSQQGNTQYF.

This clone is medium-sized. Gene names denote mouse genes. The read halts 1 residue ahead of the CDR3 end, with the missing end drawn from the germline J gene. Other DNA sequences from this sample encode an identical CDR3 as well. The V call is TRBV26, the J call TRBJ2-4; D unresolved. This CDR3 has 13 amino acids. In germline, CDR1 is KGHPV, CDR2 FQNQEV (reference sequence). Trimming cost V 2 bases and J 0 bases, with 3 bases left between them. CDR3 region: CASSLGSQNTLYF. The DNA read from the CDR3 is TGTGCCAGCAGTCTGGGAAGTCAAAACACCTTGTAC.

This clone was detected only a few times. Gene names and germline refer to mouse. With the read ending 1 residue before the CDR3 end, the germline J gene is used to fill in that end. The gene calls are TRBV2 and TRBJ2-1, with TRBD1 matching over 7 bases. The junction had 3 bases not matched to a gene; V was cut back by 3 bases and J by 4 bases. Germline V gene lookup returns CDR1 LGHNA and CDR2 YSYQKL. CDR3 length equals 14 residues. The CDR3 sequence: CASSQPGQYAEQFF. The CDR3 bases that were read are TGTGCCAGCAGCCAGCCGGGACAGTATGCTGAGCAGTTC.

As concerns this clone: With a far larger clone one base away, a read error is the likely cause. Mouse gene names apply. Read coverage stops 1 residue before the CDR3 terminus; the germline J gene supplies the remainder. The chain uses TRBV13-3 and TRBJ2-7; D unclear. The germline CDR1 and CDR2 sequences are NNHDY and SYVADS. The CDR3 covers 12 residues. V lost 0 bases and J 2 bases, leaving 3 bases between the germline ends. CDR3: CASSDATYEQYF. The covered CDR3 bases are TGTGCCAGCAGTGATGCGACCTATGAACAGTAC.

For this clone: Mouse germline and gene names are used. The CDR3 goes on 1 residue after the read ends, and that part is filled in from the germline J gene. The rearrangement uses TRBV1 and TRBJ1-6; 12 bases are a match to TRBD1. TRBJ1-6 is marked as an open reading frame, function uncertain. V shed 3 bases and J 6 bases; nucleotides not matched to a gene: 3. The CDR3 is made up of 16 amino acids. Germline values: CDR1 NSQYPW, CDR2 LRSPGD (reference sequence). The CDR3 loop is CTCSARDRGPNSPLYF. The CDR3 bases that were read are TGCACCTGCAGTGCCCGGGACAGGGGGCCTAATTCGCCCCTCTAC.

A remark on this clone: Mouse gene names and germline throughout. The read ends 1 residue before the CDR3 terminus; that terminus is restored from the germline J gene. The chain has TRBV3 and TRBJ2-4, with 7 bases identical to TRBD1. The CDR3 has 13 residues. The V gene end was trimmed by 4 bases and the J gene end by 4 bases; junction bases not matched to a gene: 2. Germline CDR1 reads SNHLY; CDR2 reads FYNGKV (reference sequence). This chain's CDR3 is CASSYRGENTLYF. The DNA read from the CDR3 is TGTGCCAGCAGCTACAGGGGTGAAAACACCTTGTAC.

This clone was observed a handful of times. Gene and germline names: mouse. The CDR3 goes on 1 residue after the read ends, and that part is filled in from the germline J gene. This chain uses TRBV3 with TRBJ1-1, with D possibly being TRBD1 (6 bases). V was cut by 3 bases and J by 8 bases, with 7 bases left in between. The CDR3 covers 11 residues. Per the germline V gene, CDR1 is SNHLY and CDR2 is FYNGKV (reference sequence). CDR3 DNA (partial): TGTGCCAGCAGCTTGGGGGGCGAAGTCTTC. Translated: CASSLGGEVF. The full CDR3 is CASSLGGEVFF.

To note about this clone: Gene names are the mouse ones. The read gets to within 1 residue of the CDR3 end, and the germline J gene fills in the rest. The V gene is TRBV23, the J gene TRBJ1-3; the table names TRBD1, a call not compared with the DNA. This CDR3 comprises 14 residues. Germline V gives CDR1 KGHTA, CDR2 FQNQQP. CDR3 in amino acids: CSSSPDNSGNTLYF. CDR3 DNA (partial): TGCTCCAGCAGTCCCGACAATTCTGGAAATACGCTCTAT.

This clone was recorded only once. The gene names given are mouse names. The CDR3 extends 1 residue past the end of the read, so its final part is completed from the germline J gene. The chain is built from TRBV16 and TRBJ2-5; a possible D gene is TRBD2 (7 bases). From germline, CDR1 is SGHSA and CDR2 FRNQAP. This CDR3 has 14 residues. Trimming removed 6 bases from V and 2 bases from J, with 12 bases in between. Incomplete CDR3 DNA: TGTGCAAGCAGAAGGGGGGCCCCCCAAGACACCCAGTAC. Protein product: CASRRGAPQDTQY. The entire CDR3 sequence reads CASRRGAPQDTQYF.

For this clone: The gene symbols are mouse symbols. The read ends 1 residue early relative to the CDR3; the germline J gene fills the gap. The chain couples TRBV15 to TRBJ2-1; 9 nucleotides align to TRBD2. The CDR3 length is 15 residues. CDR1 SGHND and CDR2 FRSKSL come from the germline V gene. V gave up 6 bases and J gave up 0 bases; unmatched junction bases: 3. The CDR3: CASSRLGANYAEQFF. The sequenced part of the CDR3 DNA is TGTGCCAGCAGCCGACTGGGGGCTAACTATGCTGAGCAGTTC. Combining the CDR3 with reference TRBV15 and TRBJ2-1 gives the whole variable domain DAGVTQTPRHEVAEKGQTIILKCEPVSGHNDLFWYRQTKIQGLELLSYFRSKSLMEDGGAFKDRFKAEMLNSSFSTLKIQPTEPKDSAVYLCASSRLGANYAEQFFGPGTRLTVL.